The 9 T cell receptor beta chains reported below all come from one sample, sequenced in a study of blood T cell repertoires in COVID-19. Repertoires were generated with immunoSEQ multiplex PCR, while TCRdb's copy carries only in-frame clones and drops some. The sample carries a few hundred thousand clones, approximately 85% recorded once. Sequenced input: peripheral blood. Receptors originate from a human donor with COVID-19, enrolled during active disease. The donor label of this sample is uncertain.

In nucleotides, the CDR3 is TGTGCCAGCAGCTTGAGGTTAGGCGGGAGAGGGCCTAGCACAGATACGCAGTATTTT. Translation gives CASSLRLGGRGPSTDTQYF. The chain is built from TRBV7-2 and TRBJ2-3; 7 bases match TRBD2. The CDR3 is 19 residues long. Germline V gene data show CDR1 as SGHTA and CDR2 as FQGNSA. V lost 3 bases, J lost 0 bases, and 15 bases stayed unmatched.

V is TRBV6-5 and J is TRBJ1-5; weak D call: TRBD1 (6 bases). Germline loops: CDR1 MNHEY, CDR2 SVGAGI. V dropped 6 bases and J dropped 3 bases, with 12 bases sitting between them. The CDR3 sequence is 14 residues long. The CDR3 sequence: CASRQGRDNQPQHF. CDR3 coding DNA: TGTGCCAGCAGACAGGGAAGGGACAATCAGCCCCAGCATTTT.

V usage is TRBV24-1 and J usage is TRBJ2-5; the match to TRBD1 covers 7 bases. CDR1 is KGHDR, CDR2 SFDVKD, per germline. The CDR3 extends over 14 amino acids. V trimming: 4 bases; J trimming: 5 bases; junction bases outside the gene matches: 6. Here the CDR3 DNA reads TGTGCCACCAGTGACCTGACAGGGCGTGAGACCCAGTACTTC. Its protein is CATSDLTGRETQYF.

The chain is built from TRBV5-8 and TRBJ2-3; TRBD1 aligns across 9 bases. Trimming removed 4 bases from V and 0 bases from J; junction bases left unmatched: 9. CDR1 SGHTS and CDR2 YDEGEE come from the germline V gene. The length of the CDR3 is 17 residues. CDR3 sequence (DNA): TGTGCCAGCAGCCTGTACAGACAGGGGGGCAGCACAGATACGCAGTATTTT. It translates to CASSLYRQGGSTDTQYF.

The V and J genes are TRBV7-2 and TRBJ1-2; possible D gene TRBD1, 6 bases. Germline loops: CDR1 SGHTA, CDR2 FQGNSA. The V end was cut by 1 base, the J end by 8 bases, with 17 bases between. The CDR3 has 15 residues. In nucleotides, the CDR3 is TGTGCCAGCAGCTTAGTACGAACAGGGATAGGGGGCTACACCTTC. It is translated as CASSLVRTGIGGYTF.

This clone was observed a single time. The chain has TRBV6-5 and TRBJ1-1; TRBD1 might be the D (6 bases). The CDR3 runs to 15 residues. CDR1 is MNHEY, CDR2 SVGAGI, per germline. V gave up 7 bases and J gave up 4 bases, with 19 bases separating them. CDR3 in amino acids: CASTALGGVPTEAFF. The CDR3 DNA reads TGTGCCAGCACGGCCCTAGGGGGAGTGCCCACTGAAGCTTTCTTT.

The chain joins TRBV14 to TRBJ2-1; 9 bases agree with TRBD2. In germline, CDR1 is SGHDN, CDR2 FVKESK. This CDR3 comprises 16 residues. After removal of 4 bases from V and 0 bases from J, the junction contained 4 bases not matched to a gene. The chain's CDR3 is CASSRLAGFSYNEQFF. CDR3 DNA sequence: TGTGCCAGCAGCCGGCTAGCGGGATTCTCCTACAATGAGCAGTTCTTC.

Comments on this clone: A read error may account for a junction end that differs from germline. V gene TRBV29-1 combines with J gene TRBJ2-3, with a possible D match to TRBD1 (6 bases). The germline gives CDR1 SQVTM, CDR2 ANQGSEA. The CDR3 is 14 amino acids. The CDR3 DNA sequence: TGCAGCGTTAAAGACAGGATCGGCACAGATACGCAGTATTTT. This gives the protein CSVKDRIGTDTQYF.

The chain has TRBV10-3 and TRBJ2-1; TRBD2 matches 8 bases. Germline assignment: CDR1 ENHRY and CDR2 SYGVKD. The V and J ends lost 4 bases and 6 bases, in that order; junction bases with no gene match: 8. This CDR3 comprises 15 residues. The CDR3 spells CAISGDFSGINEQFF. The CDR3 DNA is TGTGCCATCAGTGGGGATTTTAGCGGGATCAATGAGCAGTTCTTC.